This T cell receptor (beta chain) was identified during a study of blood T cell repertoires in COVID-19. Study information: Sites across the United States, Italy and Spain contributed samples from acute and convalescent COVID-19.

Sequenced by immunoSEQ multiplex PCR; TCRdb stores in-frame clones only, minus some. There are about 220,000 clones in the sample; about 83% occur only once, and approximately 4.9% lies in the top ten. Trimming removed 5 bases from V and 3 bases from J; junction bases left unmatched: 12. This CDR3 comprises 17 residues. CDR1 is KGHDR, CDR2 SFDVKD, per germline. In the 2 weeks before study entry, exposed participants met a COVID-19 case, which was PCR-confirmed or clinician-diagnosed. V gene TRBV24-1 combines with J gene TRBJ2-3; TRBD1 matches 8 bases. The sample consisted of PBMCs or T cells enriched from blood (not recorded which). This receptor was identified in a woman between 50 and 59 years old who had been exposed to COVID-19. CDR3 region: CATSALESGQVTDTQYF. The CDR3 bases are TGTGCCACCAGTGCCCTCGAATCGGGACAGGTGACAGATACGCAGTATTTT.